This entry is about one T cell receptor beta chain. Antigen: not known. The sample comes from a study of chemoradiotherapy in HPV16-positive cancers. V was shortened by 7 bases and J by 0 bases, with 19 bases between the two germline ends. There are 18 residues in the CDR3. The V gene's germline CDR1 is SGHTA and CDR2 FQGNSA. Overall study findings and caveats: The functional HPV-specific definition rests on just two HPV16-positive patients. Candidate HPV-specific clones and E7-related TCR motifs grew in tumor during treatment.

Profiling relied on immunoSEQ multiplex PCR, and the TCRdb table lists in-frame clones only, not all of them. The sample holds about 2,000 clones, around 66% seen once. This clonotype was sampled from a human donor with HPV-associated anogenital cancer. The sample here was taken from a patient who underwent chemoradiotherapy. The chain uses TRBV7-2 and TRBJ2-6; a possible D gene is TRBD2 (6 bases). DNA of the CDR3: TGTGCCAGCACCAACTTCCCTGCGGGGAGCTCTGGGGCCAACGTCCTGACTTTC. Translation: CASTNFPAGSSGANVLTF. The full variable domain, with the rest looked up from reference TRBV7-2 and TRBJ2-6, is GAGVSQSPSNKVTEKGKDVELRCDPISGHTALYWYRQSLGQGLEFLIYFQGNSAPDKSGLPSDRFSAERTGGSVSTLTIQRTQQEDSAVYLCASTNFPAGSSGANVLTFGAGSRLTVL.